These 15 T cell receptor beta chains originate from one sample sequenced in a study of T cell clonotyping in hematopoietic cell transplantation (dated by TCRdb to the early 2020s). Library prep was done by the immunoSEQ multiplex PCR assay. In its TCRdb copy, this immuneACCESS table keeps in-frame sequences only and misses some clones. Where compared with another copy, unresolved V genes explain less than half of these, and the others have no known cause. The sample data list about 44,000 clones, and roughly 94% of these were observed just once. Together, the top ten hold 0.85% of the sample. Sequences were obtained from peripheral blood mononuclear cells. The receptors stem from a woman between 50 and 59 years old in good health. Some clones in this sample may be carry-over from other donors' samples.

The rearrangement joins TRBV6-5 to TRBJ2-7; possible D gene TRBD1, 7 bases. This CDR3 has 14 amino acids. Germline CDR1 and CDR2: MNHEY and SVGAGI. V lost 6 bases, J lost 3 bases, and 15 bases lay in between. CDR3 nucleotide sequence: TGTGCCAGCAGCGAACAGGGGACTCACTACGAGCAGTACTTC. This translates into CASSEQGTHYEQYF.

The chain employs TRBV28 and TRBJ2-1, with D possibly matching TRBD2 (5 bases). The CDR3 totals 13 residues. Per the germline V gene, CDR1 is MDHEN and CDR2 is SYDVKM. Trimming removed 7 bases from V and 0 bases from J, with 7 bases in between. The CDR3 spells CASMGSSYNEQFF. In DNA form, the CDR3 reads TGTGCCAGCATGGGGAGCTCCTACAATGAGCAGTTCTTC.

This chain uses TRBV7-9 with TRBJ1-5; 9 positions agree with TRBD1. This CDR3 is built from 14 residues. Germline V gene sequence: CDR1 SEHNR, CDR2 FQNEAQ (reference sequence). J was trimmed by 6 bases and V by 4 bases; bases with no gene match: 4. The CDR3 region is CASSSGTGTQPQHF. The DNA for the CDR3 is TGTGCCAGCAGCTCCGGGACAGGGACTCAGCCCCAGCATTTT.

The V gene is TRBV30, the J gene TRBJ2-5, with D hard to call. This CDR3 region has 14 residues. Germline assignment: CDR1 GTSNPN and CDR2 SVGIG (reference sequence). Trimming pared 0 bases from V and 4 bases from J, leaving 12 bases between. This chain's CDR3 is CAWSVQVVRETQYF. The CDR3 bases are TGTGCCTGGAGTGTACAAGTCGTGCGAGAGACCCAGTACTTC.

The chain uses TRBV5-1 and TRBJ2-1; TRBD2 agrees at 7 bases. The ends lost 0 bases at V and 10 bases at J; junction bases unmatched: 10. The germline gives CDR1 SGHRS, CDR2 YFSETQ. The length of the CDR3 is 15 residues. In nucleotides, the CDR3 is TGCGCCAGCAGCTTGGGGGCTAGCCGGGGAGGGGAGCAGTTCTTC. Its protein is CASSLGASRGGEQFF.

This chain joins TRBV19 and TRBJ2-7; D ambiguous. Deletions cut 1 base from V and 7 bases from J, with 11 bases between. Germline CDR1 reads LNHDA; CDR2 reads SQIVND (reference sequence). The CDR3 spans 13 residues. The chain's CDR3 is CASSIARSQEQYF. The CDR3, as DNA: TGTGCCAGTAGTATAGCCCGATCGCAGGAGCAGTACTTC.

The chain joins TRBV11-3 to TRBJ1-5; TRBD1 is a possible D gene (5 bases). CDR3 length: 16 amino acids. CDR1 and CDR2 (germline): SGHNT, YENEEA. The V gene lost 4 bases and the J gene lost 2 bases, with 15 bases spanning the gap. The CDR3 DNA sequence: TGTGCCAGCAGCTGCCGATTGGGGGGGGGCAATCAGCCCCAGCATTTT. This codes for CASSCRLGGGNQPQHF. The full variable domain, its missing parts supplied by reference TRBV11-3 and TRBJ1-5, is EAGVVQSPRYKIIEKKQPVAFWCNPISGHNTLYWYLQNLGQGPELLIRYENEEAVDDSQLPKDRFSAERLKGVDSTLKIQPAELGDSAVYLCASSCRLGGGNQPQHFGDGTRLSIL.

The genes are TRBV29-1 and TRBJ2-1; 8 bases are shared with TRBD2. The J segment lost 4 bases and the V segment lost 7 bases, leaving 15 bases of the junction unmatched. Germline V gene lookup returns CDR1 SQVTM and CDR2 ANQGSEA. The CDR3 runs 16 residues. In DNA, the CDR3 is TGCAGCGCAGGATGGTTTAGGAGCGGGAGTTACAATGAGCAGTTCTTC. It specifies CSAGWFRSGSYNEQFF.

The CDR3 loop reads CASSLRRGSGDVGELFF. The CDR3 nucleotides are TGTGCCAGCAGCTTAAGGCGAGGTAGCGGGGATGTCGGGGAGCTGTTTTTT. This chain joins TRBV7-2 and TRBJ2-2, with 8 bases aligning to TRBD2. Germline V gene lookup returns CDR1 SGHTA and CDR2 FQGNSA. The CDR3 totals 17 residues. V trimming: 2 bases; J trimming: 7 bases; junction bases outside the gene matches: 12.

A single count supports this clone. The V call is TRBV6-5, the J call TRBJ1-1; D ambiguous. V was pared by 9 bases and J by 4 bases, with 9 bases between. The CDR3 spans 11 residues. Germline V gene sequence: CDR1 MNHEY, CDR2 SVGAGI. The CDR3 spells CASRSGTEAFF. The DNA of the CDR3 is TGTGCCAGTCGGTCGGGCACTGAAGCTTTCTTT.

V and J are TRBV29-1 and TRBJ2-5, with D possibly being TRBD1 (5 bases). The V end was cut by 5 bases, the J end by 3 bases, with 10 bases between. This CDR3 comprises 12 residues. From germline, CDR1 is SQVTM and CDR2 ANQGSEA. The CDR3 coding sequence is TGCAGCGTTATCGACAGTAAAGAGACCCAGTACTTC. Protein sequence: CSVIDSKETQYF. The variable domain in full, with the rest retrieved from reference TRBV29-1 and TRBJ2-5, is SAVISQKPSRDICQRGTSLTIQCQVDSQVTMMFWYRQQPGQSLTLIATANQGSEATYESGFVIDKFPISRPNLTFSTLTVSNMSPEDSSIYLCSVIDSKETQYFGPGTRLLVL.

The gene calls are TRBV10-3 and TRBJ1-1, with TRBD1 matching 11 bases. Germline V CDR1 and CDR2: ENHRY, SYGVKD. This CDR3 region has 14 residues. The junction had 4 bases not matched to a gene; V was cut back by 6 bases and J by 4 bases. DNA of the CDR3: TGTGCCATCAGCCGGGGACAGGGGGTCACTGAAGCTTTCTTT. The encoded protein is CAISRGQGVTEAFF.

This clone is a singleton in its sample. The chain has TRBV7-9 and TRBJ1-3; 7 positions match TRBD1. The CDR3 has 14 amino acids. Losses at the gene ends were 5 bases for V and 7 bases for J; bases not matched to a gene: 8. CDR1 is SEHNR and CDR2 is FQNEAQ in the germline V gene (reference sequence). The CDR3 DNA follows: TGTGCCAGCAGCCCCTCAGGGGGACGGAACACCATATATTTT. This codes for CASSPSGGRNTIYF.

The J gene is TRBJ1-5, the V gene TRBV7-2, with D tentatively TRBD1 (5 bases). The CDR3 spans 13 residues. The V end lost 5 bases, the J end lost 3 bases, and 8 bases lay between the germline ends. CDR1 and CDR2 from the germline V gene are SGHTA and FQGNSA. Written as DNA, the CDR3 is TGTGCCAGCAGCAGGGACGTCAATCAGCCCCAGCATTTT. Translation gives CASSRDVNQPQHF.

The genes are TRBV5-1 and TRBJ2-1; D is possibly TRBD1 or TRBD2 (5 bases each). CDR3 length: 15 amino acids. CDR1 is SGHRS, CDR2 YFSETQ, per germline. V gave up 4 bases and J gave up 5 bases, with 16 bases separating them. The CDR3 DNA reads as TGCGCCAGCAGCCTTTCCGGGACCAGAAACAATGAGCAGTTCTTC. Its protein product is CASSLSGTRNNEQFF. Full variable domain (outside the CDR3, taken from reference TRBV5-1 and TRBJ2-1): KAGVTQTPRYLIKTRGQQVTLSCSPISGHRSVSWYQQTPGQGLQFLFEYFSETQRNKGNFPGRFSGRQFSNSRSEMNVSTLELGDSALYLCASSLSGTRNNEQFFGPGTRLTVL.